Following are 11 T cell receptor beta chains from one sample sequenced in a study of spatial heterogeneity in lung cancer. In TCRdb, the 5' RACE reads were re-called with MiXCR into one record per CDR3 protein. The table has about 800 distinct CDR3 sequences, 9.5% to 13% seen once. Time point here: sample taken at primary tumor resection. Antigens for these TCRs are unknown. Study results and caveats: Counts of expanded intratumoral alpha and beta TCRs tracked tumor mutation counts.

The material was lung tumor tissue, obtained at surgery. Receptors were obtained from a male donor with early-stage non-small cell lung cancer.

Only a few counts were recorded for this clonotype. CDR3 loop: CASSALETQYF. CDR3 in DNA: TGTGCCAGCAGCGCCCTTGAGACCCAGTACTTC. The genes are TRBV5-8 and TRBJ2-5; D gene uncertain. The CDR3 contains 11 residues. The V end lost 4 bases, the J end lost 5 bases, and 6 bases lay between the germline ends. Per the germline V gene, CDR1 is SGHTS and CDR2 is YDEGEE.

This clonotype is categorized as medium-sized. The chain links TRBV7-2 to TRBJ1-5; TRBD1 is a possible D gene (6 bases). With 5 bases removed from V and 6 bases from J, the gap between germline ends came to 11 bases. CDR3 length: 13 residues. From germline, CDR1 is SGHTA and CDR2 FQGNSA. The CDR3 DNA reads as TGTGCCAGCAGCCCTGGACAGCTTCAGCCCCAGCATTTT. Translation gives CASSPGQLQPQHF.

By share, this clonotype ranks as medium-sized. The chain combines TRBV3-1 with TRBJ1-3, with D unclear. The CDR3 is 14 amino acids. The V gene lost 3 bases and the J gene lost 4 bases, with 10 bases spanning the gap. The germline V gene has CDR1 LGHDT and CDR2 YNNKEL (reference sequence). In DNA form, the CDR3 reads TGTGCCAGCAGCCATGAGGGCTTCGGAAACACCATATATTTT. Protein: CASSHEGFGNTIYF.

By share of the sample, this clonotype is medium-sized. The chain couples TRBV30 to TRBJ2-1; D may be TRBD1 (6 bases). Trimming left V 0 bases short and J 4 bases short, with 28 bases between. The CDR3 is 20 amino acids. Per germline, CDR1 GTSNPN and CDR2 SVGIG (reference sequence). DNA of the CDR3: TGTGCCTGGAGTGTCTTTAGGCAGGGGAGATTCGGCGGGCCGTACAATGAGCAGTTCTTC. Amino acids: CAWSVFRQGRFGGPYNEQFF. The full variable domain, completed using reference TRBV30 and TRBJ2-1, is SQTIHQWPATLVQPVGSPLSLECTVEGTSNPNLYWYRQAAGRGLQLLFYSVGIGQISSEVPQNLSASRPQDRQFILSSKKLLLSDSGFYLCAWSVFRQGRFGGPYNEQFFGPGTRLTVL.

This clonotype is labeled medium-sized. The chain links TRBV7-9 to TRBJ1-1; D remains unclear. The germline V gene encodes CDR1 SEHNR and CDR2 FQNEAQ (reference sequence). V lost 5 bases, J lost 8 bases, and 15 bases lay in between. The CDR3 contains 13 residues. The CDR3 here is CASSRRGRREAFF. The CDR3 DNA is TGTGCCAGCAGCCGCCGAGGGCGCCGAGAAGCTTTCTTT.

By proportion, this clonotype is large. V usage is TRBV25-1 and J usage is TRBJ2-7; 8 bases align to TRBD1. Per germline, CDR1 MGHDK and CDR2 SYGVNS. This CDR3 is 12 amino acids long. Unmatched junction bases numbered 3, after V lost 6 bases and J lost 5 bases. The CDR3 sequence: CASRQGVHEQYV. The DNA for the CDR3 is TGTGCCAGCAGACAGGGGGTCCACGAGCAGTACGTC.

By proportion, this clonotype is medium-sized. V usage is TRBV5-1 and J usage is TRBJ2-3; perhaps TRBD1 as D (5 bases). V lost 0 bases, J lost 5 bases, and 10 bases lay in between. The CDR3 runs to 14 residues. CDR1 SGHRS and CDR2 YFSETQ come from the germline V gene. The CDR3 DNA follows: TGCGCCAGCAGCTTGGCGGTCCAGGGAGATACGCAGTATTTT. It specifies CASSLAVQGDTQYF.

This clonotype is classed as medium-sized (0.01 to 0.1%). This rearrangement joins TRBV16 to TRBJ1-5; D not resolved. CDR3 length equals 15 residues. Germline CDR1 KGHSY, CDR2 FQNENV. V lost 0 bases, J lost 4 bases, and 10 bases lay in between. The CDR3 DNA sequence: TGTGCCAGCAGCCAATCTTTCGAGGGTAATCAGCCCCAGCATTTT. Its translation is CASSQSFEGNQPQHF.

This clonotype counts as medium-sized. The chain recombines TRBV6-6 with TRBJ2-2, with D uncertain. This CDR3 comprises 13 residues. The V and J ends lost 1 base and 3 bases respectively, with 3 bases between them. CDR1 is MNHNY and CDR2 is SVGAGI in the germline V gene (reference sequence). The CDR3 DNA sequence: TGTGCCAGCAGTTACTTGGACACCGGGGAGCTGTTTTTT. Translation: CASSYLDTGELFF.

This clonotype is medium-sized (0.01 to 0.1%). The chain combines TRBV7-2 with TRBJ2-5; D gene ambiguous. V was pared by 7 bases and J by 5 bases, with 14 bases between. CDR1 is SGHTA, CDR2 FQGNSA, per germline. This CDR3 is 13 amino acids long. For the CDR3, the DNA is TGTGCCAGCACCCAAGGTCTTTTGGAGACCCAGTACTTC. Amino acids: CASTQGLLETQYF.

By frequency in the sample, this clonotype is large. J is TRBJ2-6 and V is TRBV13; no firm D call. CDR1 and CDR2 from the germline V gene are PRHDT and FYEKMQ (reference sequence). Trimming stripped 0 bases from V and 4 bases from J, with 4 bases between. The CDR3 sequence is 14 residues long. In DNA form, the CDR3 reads TGTGCCAGCAGCTTAGGCCGCGGGGCCAACGTCCTGACTTTC. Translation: CASSLGRGANVLTF. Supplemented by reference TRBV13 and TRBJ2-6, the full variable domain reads AAGVIQSPRHLIKEKRETATLKCYPIPRHDTVYWYQQGPGQDPQFLISFYEKMQSDKGSIPDRFSAQQFSDYHSELNMSSLELGDSALYFCASSLGRGANVLTFGAGSRLTVL.